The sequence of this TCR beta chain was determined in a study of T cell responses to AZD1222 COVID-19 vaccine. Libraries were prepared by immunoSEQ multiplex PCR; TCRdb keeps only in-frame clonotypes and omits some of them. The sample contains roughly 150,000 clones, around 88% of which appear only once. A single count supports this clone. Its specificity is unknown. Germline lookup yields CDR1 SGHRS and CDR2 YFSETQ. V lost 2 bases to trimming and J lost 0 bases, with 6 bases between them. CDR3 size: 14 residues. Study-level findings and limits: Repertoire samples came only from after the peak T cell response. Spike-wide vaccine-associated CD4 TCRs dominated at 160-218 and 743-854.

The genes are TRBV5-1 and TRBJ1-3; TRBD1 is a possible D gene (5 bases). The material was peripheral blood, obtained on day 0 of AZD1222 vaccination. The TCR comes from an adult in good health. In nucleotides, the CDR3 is TGCGCCAGCAGCTTCGGGACCTCTGGAAACACCATATATTTT. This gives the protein CASSFGTSGNTIYF.